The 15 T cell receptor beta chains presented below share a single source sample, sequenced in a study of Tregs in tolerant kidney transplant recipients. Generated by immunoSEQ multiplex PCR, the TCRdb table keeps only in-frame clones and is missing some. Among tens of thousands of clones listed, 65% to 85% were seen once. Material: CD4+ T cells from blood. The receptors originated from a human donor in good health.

The CDR3 bases are TGTGCCACCAAAGGGGGACAGGGGAGCTCCTACGAGCAGTACTTC. It specifies CATKGGQGSSYEQYF. The chain carries TRBV10-3 and TRBJ2-7; the match to TRBD1 covers 10 bases. CDR1 and CDR2 (germline): ENHRY, SYGVKD. The CDR3 is 15 amino acids. Trimming cost V 10 bases and J 0 bases; bases outside gene matches: 9.

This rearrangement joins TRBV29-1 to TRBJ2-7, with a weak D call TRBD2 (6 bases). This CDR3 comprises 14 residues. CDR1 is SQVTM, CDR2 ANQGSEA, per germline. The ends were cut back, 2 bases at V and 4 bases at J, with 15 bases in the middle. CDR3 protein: CSVEWGSGSYEQYF. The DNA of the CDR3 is TGCAGCGTTGAATGGGGGTCCGGGAGTTACGAGCAGTACTTC.

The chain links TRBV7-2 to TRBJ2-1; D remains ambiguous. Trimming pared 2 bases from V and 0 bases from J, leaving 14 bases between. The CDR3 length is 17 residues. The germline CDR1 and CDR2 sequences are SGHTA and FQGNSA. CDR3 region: CASSLFGPLSSYNEQFF. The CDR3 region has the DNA TGTGCCAGCAGCTTATTTGGACCGCTGAGCTCCTACAATGAGCAGTTCTTC.

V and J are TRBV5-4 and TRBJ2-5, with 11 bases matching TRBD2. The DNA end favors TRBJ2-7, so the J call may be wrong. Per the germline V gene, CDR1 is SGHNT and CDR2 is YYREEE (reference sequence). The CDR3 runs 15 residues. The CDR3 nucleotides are TGTGCCAGCGCCCTAGGAGGGACTAGCGGCTACGAGCAGTACTTC. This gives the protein CASALGGTSGYEQYF.

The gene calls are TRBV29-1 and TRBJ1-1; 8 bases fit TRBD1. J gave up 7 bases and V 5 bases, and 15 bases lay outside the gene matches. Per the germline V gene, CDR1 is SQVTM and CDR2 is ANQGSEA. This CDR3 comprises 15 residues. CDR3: CSVPEGRQGTIEAFF. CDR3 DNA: TGCAGCGTTCCCGAAGGGAGACAGGGGACAATTGAAGCTTTCTTT. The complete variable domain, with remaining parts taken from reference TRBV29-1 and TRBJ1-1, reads SAVISQKPSRDICQRGTSLTIQCQVDSQVTMMFWYRQQPGQSLTLIATANQGSEATYESGFVIDKFPISRPNLTFSTLTVSNMSPEDSSIYLCSVPEGRQGTIEAFFGQGTRLTVV.

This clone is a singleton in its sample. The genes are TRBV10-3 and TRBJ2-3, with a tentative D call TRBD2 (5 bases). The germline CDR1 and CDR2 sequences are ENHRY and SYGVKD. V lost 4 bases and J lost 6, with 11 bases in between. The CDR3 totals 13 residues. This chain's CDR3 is CAISGEPRDTQYF. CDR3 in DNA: TGTGCCATCAGTGGGGAGCCGAGGGATACGCAGTATTTT.

As DNA, the CDR3 is TGTGCCAGCAGCTTAGGGGGGTTCCCCACGGAGACCCAGTACTTC. This translates into CASSLGGFPTETQYF. This chain links TRBV7-3 with TRBJ2-5; D perhaps matches TRBD2 (6 bases). Germline CDR1 reads SGHTA; CDR2 reads FQGTGA. The V end was cut by 2 bases, the J end by 5 bases, with 15 bases between. The CDR3 totals 15 residues.

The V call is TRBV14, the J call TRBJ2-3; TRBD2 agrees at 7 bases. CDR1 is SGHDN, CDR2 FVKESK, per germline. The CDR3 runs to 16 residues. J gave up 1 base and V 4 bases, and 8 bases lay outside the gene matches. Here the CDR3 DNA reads TGTGCCAGCAGCCCAAACGGGGGGATTGGCACAGATACGCAGTATTTT. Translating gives CASSPNGGIGTDTQYF.

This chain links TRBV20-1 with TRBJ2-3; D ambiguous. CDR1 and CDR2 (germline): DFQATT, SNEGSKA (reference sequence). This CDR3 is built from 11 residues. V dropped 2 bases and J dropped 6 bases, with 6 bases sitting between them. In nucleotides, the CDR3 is TGCAGTGCTAGACCGGGCGATACGCAGTATTTT. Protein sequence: CSARPGDTQYF.

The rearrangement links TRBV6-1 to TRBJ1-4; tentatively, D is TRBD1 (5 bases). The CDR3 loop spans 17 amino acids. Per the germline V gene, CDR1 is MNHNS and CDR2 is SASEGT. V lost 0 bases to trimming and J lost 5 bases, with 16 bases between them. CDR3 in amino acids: CASSEAGQAWGNEKLFF. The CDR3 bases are TGTGCCAGCAGTGAAGCAGGGCAGGCCTGGGGGAATGAAAAACTGTTTTTT.

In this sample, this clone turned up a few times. The CDR3, as DNA: TGTGCCAGCAGCTTAGCGCAGGGAGGCTCCCAGTACTTC. This translates into CASSLAQGGSQYF. V usage is TRBV7-8 and J usage is TRBJ2-7; D is possibly TRBD2 (6 bases). The V end was cut by 0 bases, the J end by 10 bases, with 13 bases between. The CDR3 totals 13 residues. Germline V gene data show CDR1 as SGHVS and CDR2 as FQNEAQ.

CDR3 nucleotides: TGCAGCGTAATACAGGGAGGGAATGAAAAACTGTTTTTT. Translated, it gives CSVIQGGNEKLFF. The chain joins TRBV29-1 to TRBJ1-4, with D possibly matching TRBD1 (6 bases). This CDR3 contains 13 residues. The germline V and J ends were trimmed by 6 bases and 5 bases, with 13 bases remaining between them. CDR1 and CDR2 from the germline V gene are SQVTM and ANQGSEA.

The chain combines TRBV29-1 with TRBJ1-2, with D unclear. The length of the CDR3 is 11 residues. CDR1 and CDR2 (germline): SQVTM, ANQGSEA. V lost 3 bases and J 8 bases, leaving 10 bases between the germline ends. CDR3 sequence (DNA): TGCAGCGTTGATCCTCAAAGGGGCTACACCTTC. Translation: CSVDPQRGYTF. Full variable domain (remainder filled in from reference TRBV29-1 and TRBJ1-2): SAVISQKPSRDICQRGTSLTIQCQVDSQVTMMFWYRQQPGQSLTLIATANQGSEATYESGFVIDKFPISRPNLTFSTLTVSNMSPEDSSIYLCSVDPQRGYTFGSGTRLTVV.

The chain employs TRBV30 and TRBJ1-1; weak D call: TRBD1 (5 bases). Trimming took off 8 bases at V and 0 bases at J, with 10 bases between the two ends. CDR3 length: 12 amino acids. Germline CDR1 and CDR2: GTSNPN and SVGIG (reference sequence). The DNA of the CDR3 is TGTGCCGGCTCACAGGTGAACACTGAAGCTTTCTTT. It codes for CAGSQVNTEAFF.

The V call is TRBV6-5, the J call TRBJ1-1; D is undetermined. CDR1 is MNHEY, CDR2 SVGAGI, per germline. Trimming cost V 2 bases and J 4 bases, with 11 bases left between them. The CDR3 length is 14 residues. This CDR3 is CASSYGVSSTEAFF. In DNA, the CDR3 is TGTGCCAGCAGTTACGGGGTGAGCAGCACTGAAGCTTTCTTT.